This T cell receptor (beta chain) was captured in a study of T cells in Graves' hyperthyroidism and ophthalmopathy. CDR1 MNHEY and CDR2 SVGEGT come from the germline V gene. Germline trimming cut 6 bases from V and 6 bases from J; bases unmatched to any gene: 9. The CDR3 spans 16 residues. Not enrolled were patients with uncontrolled infection, other autoimmune disease, pregnancy or lactation. It was RNA transcripts that yielded the amplified TCR beta CDR3 regions. First-round RT-PCR targeting the TCR CDR3 was performed with the HTBI primer set. TCRdb independently ran MiXCR on the multiplex PCR reads; one entry per CDR3 protein. The sample lists about 200,000 distinct CDR3 sequences; 15% to 20% were seen once. This clonotype has a handful of counts.

Sequenced input: blood. The V call is TRBV6-2 or TRBV6-3, the J call TRBJ2-5; 14 bases fit TRBD2. The receptor comes from a man in his forties with Graves' hyperthyroidism. The CDR3 spells CASSRRGTSGGKTQYF. CDR3 DNA: TGTGCCAGCAGCCGGCGAGGGACTAGCGGGGGAAAGACCCAGTACTTC.